This TCR beta chain was documented in a study of blood T cell repertoires in COVID-19. Repertoires were generated with immunoSEQ multiplex PCR, while TCRdb's copy carries only in-frame clones and drops some. This sample has about 98,000 clones; about 85% occur once, and the top ten carry around a tenth. Trimming shortened V by 4 bases and J by 0 bases, and 3 bases separated the two germline ends. This CDR3 contains 12 residues. Germline V gene data show CDR1 as WSHSY and CDR2 as SAAADI. The TCR originated in a woman over 75 with acute or convalescent COVID-19. The J gene is TRBJ1-1, the V gene TRBV10-2; D is uncertain. Sequencing used peripheral blood. The CDR3 loop is CASSAMNTEAFF. The CDR3 DNA follows: TGCGCCAGCAGTGCCATGAACACTGAAGCTTTCTTT.